This TCR beta chain was identified during a study of vaccination and CD4 T cells after COVID-19. With respect to this clonotype: Its antigen is not known.

The Oncomine TCR Beta short-read assay was applied to DNA of cultured CD4+ T cells. From the PCR reads, TCRdb called clonotypes with MiXCR, one entry per CDR3 protein. The table records 12,000 or so distinct CDR3 sequences, around 40% of them present only once. As to treatment: approximately 9-day PBMC culture with coronavirus spike peptide pools or control peptides (ViraFEST assay). The germline V gene encodes CDR1 DFQATT and CDR2 SNEGSKA (reference sequence). The CDR3 is 12 amino acids. The clonotype comes from a human donor with COVID-19. Input material: cultured CD4+ T cells from blood. The V call is TRBV20-1, the J call TRBJ1-2; D is uncertain. CDR3 region: CRGTFGDQGYTF. The CDR3 DNA sequence: TGCAGGGGAACATTTGGCGATCAAGGCTACACCTTC.